The T cell receptor beta chain under discussion was sequenced for a study of blood T cell repertoires in COVID-19. Study in general: Specimens from acute and convalescent COVID-19 originated in the United States, Italy and Spain.

Assay: immunoSEQ multiplex PCR; the TCRdb copy retains only in-frame clones and omits some. The data show 300,000 or so clones, about nine tenths seen once. Looked up from germline, CDR1 is MGHDK and CDR2 is SYGVNS. This CDR3 is built from 14 residues. V shed 5 bases, J shed 3 bases, and the junction held 7 bases outside the gene matches. This sequence was found in a woman in her thirties with COVID-19, enrolled during active disease. This sequence joins TRBV25-1 and TRBJ2-7; 7 bases fit TRBD1. The sample taken for sequencing was peripheral blood. In DNA form, the CDR3 reads TGTGCCAGCAGTCAGACAGGGCTAGACTACGAGCAGTACTTC. This encodes CASSQTGLDYEQYF.